What follows is one T cell receptor (beta chain) and its context. Its antigen is currently unknown. V lost 2 bases to trimming and J lost 9 bases, with 18 bases between them. Germline V CDR1 and CDR2: KGHDR, SFDVKD. This CDR3 is 15 amino acids long. This entry is derived from a study of Graves' ophthalmopathy and Graves' hyperthyroidism. Uncontrolled infections, pregnancy, lactation or other autoimmune diseases led to patient exclusion. As the starting material, approximately 10 ml of fresh peripheral blood yielded the PBMCs. General observations from the study: Discriminating ophthalmopathy from stable hyperthyroidism, a 13-signature model attained a sensitivity of about 88% and a specificity of 81.08%.

Amplification targeted the TCR beta CDR3 regions, with RNA transcripts as the source material. Scientists carried out first-round RT-PCR using HTBI primers and then a second-round multiplex PCR. TCRdb analysed the multiplex PCR reads with MiXCR anew, one entry per CDR3 protein. The sample consists of some 160,000 distinct CDR3 sequences, 39% of them appearing once. The sequenced material came from peripheral blood. The TCR was taken from a man aged 25-45 years with Graves' ophthalmopathy. J is TRBJ1-2 and V is TRBV24-1; a possible D gene is TRBD1 (6 bases). CDR3 region: CATSDYGTPELRYTF. CDR3 nucleotides: TGTGCCACCAGTGATTATGGGACACCCGAACTTCGCTACACCTTC.